This T cell receptor beta chain was obtained from a study of breast tumors, draining lymph nodes, adjacent tissues. General observations from the study: Luminal-like breast cancer showed significantly higher tumor–nontumor repertoire similarity than basal-like. The lymph node origin of tumor T cells was framed as consistent with a hypothesis, not demonstrated.

This CDR3 contains 13 residues. V gave up 2 bases and J gave up 1 base, with 6 bases separating them. Germline values: CDR1 GTSNPN, CDR2 SVGIG (reference sequence). The lymph nodes were axillary draining lymph nodes from breast cancer patients. This clonotype has ten or more counts. Its antigen remains unknown. TCRdb re-called the multiplex PCR reads with MiXCR, one entry per CDR3 protein. The sample has about 200,000 distinct CDR3 sequences; 25% to 40% are singletons. The specimen was axillary lymph node tissue. The clonotype originates from a female donor with breast cancer. Some clones in this sample may be carry-over from other donors' samples. The V and J genes are TRBV30 and TRBJ2-1; no clear D gene. The chain's CDR3 is CAWSSFSYNEQFF. The CDR3 coding sequence is TGTGCCTGGAGTTCGTTTTCCTACAATGAGCAGTTCTTC.